This T cell receptor (beta chain) is drawn from a study of Ad26.COV2.S vaccination and SARS-CoV-2 variants. Specified treatment: some 20 received Ad26.COV2.S at low or high dose, single or two shots; several received placebo; per-sample allocation not given. Sampling happened 63 days after the first vaccine or placebo injection. Per germline, CDR1 LNHNV and CDR2 YYDKDF (reference sequence). There are 16 residues in the CDR3. Trimming cost V 3 bases and J 1 base, with 15 bases left between them. The method was immunoSEQ multiplex PCR; TCRdb's version includes in-frame clones alone and lacks a portion of them. The sample comprises about 350,000 clones, less than 90% of which are singletons, and approximately 12% rests with the top ten.

The receptor comes from a person aged 18-65 years who received the Ad26.COV2.S COVID-19 vaccine or a placebo. The sequenced sample was peripheral blood, obtained in a trial of Ad26.COV2.S vaccine versus placebo. The chain joins TRBV15 to TRBJ1-1; D gene unclear. CDR3 residues: CATSRTGEAANTEAFF. The CDR3 DNA reads as TGTGCCACCAGCAGGACGGGAGAGGCGGCGAACACTGAAGCTTTCTTT.